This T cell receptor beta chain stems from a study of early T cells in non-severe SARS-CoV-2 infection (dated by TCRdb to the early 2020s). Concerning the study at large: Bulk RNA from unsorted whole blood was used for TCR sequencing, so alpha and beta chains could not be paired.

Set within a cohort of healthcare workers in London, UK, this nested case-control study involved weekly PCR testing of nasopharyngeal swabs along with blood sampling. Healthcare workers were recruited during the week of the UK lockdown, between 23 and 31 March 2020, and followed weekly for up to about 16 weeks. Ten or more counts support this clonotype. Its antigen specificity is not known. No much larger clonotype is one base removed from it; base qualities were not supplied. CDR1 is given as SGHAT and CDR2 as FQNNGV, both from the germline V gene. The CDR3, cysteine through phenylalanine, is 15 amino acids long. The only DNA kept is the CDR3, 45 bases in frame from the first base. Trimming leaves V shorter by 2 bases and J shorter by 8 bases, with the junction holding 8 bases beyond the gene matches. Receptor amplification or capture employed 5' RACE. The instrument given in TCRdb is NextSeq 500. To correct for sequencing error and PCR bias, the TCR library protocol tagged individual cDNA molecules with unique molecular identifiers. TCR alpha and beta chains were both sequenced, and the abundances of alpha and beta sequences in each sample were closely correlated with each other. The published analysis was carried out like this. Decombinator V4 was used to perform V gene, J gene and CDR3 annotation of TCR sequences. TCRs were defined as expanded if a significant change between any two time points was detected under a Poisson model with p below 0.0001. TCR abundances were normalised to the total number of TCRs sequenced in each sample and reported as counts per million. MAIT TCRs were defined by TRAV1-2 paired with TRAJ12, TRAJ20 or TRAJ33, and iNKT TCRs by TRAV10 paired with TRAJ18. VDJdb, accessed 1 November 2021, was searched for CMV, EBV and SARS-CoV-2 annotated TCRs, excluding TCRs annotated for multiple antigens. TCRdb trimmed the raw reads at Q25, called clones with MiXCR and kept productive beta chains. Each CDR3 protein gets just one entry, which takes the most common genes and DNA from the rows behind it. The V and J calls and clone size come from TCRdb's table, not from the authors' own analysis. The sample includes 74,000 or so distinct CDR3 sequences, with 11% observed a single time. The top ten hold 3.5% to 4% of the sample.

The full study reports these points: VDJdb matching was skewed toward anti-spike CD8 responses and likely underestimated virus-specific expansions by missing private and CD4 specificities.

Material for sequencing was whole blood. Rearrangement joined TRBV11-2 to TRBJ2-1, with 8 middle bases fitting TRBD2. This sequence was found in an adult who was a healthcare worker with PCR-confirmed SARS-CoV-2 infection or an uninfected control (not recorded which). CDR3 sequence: CASSLYGGASYEQFF. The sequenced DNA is TGTGCCAGCAGCTTATACGGGGGGGCCTCTTATGAGCAGTTCTTC.